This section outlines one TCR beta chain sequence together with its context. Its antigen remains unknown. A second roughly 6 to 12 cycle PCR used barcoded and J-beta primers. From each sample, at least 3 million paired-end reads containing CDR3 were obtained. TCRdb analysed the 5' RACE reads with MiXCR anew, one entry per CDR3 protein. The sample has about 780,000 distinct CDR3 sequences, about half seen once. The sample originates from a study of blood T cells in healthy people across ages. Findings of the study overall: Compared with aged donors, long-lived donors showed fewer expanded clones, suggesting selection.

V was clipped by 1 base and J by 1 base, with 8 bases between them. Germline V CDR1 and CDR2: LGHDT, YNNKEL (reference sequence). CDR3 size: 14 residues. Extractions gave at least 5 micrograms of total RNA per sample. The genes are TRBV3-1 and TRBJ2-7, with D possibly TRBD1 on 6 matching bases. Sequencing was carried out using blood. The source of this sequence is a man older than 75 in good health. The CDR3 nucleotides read TGTGCCAGCAGCCAAGTTGACAGGTCCTACGAGCAGTACTTC. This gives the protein CASSQVDRSYEQYF.